This T cell receptor beta chain was captured in a study of blood T cell repertoires in COVID-19. Study in general: In each case, the material was cDNA or gDNA derived from T cells, B-cell-depleted T cells, or PBMCs.

Authors' data handling: Amplification of reference gene primers was used by the study to estimate nucleated cell counts. Some clones are missing from TCRdb's copy, which holds only in-frame ones; the method was immunoSEQ multiplex PCR. V and J calls and clone size are those listed in that table; D and trimming were worked out from the DNA. Of 200,000 to 300,000 clones listed, roughly 88% are singletons. Germline CDR1 and CDR2: LNHDA and SQIVND (reference sequence). Trimming cost V 7 bases and J 0 bases, with 12 bases left between them. CDR3 size: 14 residues. The source is a man in his forties or fifties who had recovered from COVID-19. Sequenced material: peripheral blood. This chain joins TRBV19 and TRBJ1-1; D unclear. This CDR3 reads CASTFRGMNTEAFF. In nucleotides, the CDR3 is TGTGCCAGTACCTTTCGGGGTATGAACACTGAAGCTTTCTTT. The full variable domain, completed using reference TRBV19 and TRBJ1-1, is DGGITQSPKYLFRKEGQNVTLSCEQNLNHDAMYWYRQDPGQGLRLIYYSQIVNDFQKGDIAEGYSVSREKKESFPLTVTSAQKNPTAFYLCASTFRGMNTEAFFGQGTRLTVV.